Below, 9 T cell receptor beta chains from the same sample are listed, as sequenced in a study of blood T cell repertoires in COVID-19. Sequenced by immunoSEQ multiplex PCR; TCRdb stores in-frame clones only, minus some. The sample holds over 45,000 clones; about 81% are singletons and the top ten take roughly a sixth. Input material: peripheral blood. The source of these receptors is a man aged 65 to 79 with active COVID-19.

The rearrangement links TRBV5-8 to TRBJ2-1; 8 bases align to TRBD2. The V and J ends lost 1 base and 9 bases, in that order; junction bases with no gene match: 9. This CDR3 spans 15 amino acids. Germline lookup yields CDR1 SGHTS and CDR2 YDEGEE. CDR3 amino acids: CASSLLGLGMTEQFF. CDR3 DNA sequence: TGTGCCAGCAGCTTGTTGGGACTAGGTATGACTGAGCAGTTCTTC.

The CDR3 loop is CASSILAGTGELFF. CDR3 DNA: TGTGCCAGCAGTATCCTAGCGGGGACCGGGGAGCTGTTTTTT. This chain connects TRBV6-5 to TRBJ2-2, with 9 bases that match TRBD2. CDR1 and CDR2 (germline): MNHEY, SVGAGI. This CDR3 spans 14 amino acids. The V and J ends lost 5 bases and 5 bases, in that order; junction bases with no gene match: 3.

The CDR3 DNA is TGTGCCAGCAGCCAAGGCGAAGCGGGAGGGCCTGGAGAGACCCAGTACTTC. It encodes CASSQGEAGGPGETQYF. The V gene is TRBV4-2, the J gene TRBJ2-5; 10 nucleotides line up with TRBD2. In germline, CDR1 is LGHNA, CDR2 YNFKEQ. The J segment lost 4 bases and the V segment lost 1 base, leaving 9 bases of the junction unmatched. The length of the CDR3 is 17 residues.

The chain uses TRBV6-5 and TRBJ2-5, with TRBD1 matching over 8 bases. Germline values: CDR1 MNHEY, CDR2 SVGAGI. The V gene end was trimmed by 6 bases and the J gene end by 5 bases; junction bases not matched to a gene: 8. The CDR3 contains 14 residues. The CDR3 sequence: CASRPGGLGETQYF. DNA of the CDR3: TGTGCCAGCAGACCAGGGGGCTTAGGGGAGACCCAGTACTTC.

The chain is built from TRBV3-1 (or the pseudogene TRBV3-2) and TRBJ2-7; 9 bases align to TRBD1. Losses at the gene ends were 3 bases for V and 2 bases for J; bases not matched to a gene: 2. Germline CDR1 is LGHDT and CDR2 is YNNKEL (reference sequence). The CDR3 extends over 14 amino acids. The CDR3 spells CASSHWDRAYEQYF. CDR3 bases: TGTGCCAGCAGCCATTGGGACAGGGCCTACGAGCAGTACTTC.

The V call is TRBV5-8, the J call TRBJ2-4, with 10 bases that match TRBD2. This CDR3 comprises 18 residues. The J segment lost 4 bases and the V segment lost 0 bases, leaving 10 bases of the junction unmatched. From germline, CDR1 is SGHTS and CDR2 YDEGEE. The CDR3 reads CASSLGLAGVFRKNIQYF. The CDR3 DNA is TGTGCCAGCAGCTTGGGTCTAGCGGGAGTATTCAGGAAAAACATTCAGTACTTC.

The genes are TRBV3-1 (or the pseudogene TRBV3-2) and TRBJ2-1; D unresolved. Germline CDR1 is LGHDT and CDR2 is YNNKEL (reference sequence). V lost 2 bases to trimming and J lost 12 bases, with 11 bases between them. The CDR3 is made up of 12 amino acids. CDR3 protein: CASSQSQIGQFF. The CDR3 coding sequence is TGTGCCAGCAGCCAATCACAGATCGGGCAGTTCTTC.

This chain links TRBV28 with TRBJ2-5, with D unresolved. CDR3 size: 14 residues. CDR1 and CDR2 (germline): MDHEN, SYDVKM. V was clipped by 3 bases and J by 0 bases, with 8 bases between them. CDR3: CASSLLQHQETQYF. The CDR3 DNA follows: TGTGCCAGCAGTTTGCTACAGCACCAAGAGACCCAGTACTTC.

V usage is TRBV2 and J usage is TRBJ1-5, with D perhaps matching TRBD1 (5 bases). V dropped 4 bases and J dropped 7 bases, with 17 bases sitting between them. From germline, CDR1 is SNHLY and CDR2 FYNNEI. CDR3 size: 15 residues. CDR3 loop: CASSVYGRQTQPQHF. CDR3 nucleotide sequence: TGTGCCAGCAGTGTTTATGGTCGACAGACCCAGCCCCAGCATTTT.